These 14 T cell receptor beta chains were sequenced from one sample in a study of preoperative IRX-2 immunotherapy in early breast cancer. Libraries were prepared by immunoSEQ multiplex PCR; TCRdb keeps only in-frame clonotypes and omits some of them. Of about 98,000 clones listed, roughly 89% are singletons. The treatment: preoperative locoregional IRX-2 cytokine immunotherapy. Sequencing was performed on tumor tissue, taken after IRX-2 immunotherapy. The source of these receptors is a human donor with breast cancer.

This clone was seen once. The chain links TRBV7-1 to TRBJ2-7, with TRBD1 matching over 7 bases. TRBV7-1 is identified as an open reading frame with a role that is uncertain. J lost 4 bases, V lost 7 bases, and 10 bases had no gene match. The CDR3 sequence is 14 residues long. The CDR3 is CASTPDRIDYEQYF. The CDR3 DNA sequence: TGTGCCAGCACCCCGGACAGGATAGATTACGAGCAGTACTTC.

This rearrangement joins TRBV4-1 to TRBJ2-3; TRBD1 matches at 7 bases. The CDR3 length is 18 residues. Per germline, CDR1 MGHRA and CDR2 YSYEKL. V lost 1 base and J lost 4; bases outside the gene matches: 14. The CDR3 loop reads CASSQVIVRGQGPDTQYF. CDR3 coding DNA: TGCGCCAGCAGCCAAGTCATAGTGAGGGGGCAGGGACCAGATACGCAGTATTTT.

CDR3 bases: TGTGCCAGCAGCCTAACAGGGGGCGACTATGGCTACACCTTC. The encoded protein is CASSLTGGDYGYTF. V gene TRBV11-3 combines with J gene TRBJ1-2; the match to TRBD1 covers 9 bases. The CDR3 runs to 14 residues. Germline V gene sequence: CDR1 SGHNT, CDR2 YENEEA. The J segment lost 3 bases and the V segment lost 5 bases, leaving 4 bases of the junction unmatched.

To note about this clone: The junction differs from germline at one of its ends, possibly a read error. The rearrangement links TRBV27 to TRBJ2-3; D not resolved. The CDR3 loop spans 16 amino acids. Germline-derived CDR1 and CDR2 are MNHEY and SMNVEV (reference sequence). The CDR3 spells CATSDSSVDLGDTQYF. The CDR3 bases are TGTGCCACCAGTGATTCATCCGTCGACTTGGGAGATACGCAGTATTTT.

In its sample, this clone was seen once. V is TRBV18 and J is TRBJ1-2; D call uncertain. CDR1 is KGHSH and CDR2 is LQKENI in the germline V gene. The CDR3 totals 12 residues. V was trimmed by 6 bases and J by 10 bases, leaving 15 bases between them. The CDR3 loop is CASSATGGDYTF. CDR3 DNA: TGTGCCAGCTCCGCGACGGGAGGCGACTACACCTTC. Drawing the rest from reference TRBV18 and TRBJ1-2, the complete variable domain is NAGVMQNPRHLVRRRGQEARLRCSPMKGHSHVYWYRQLPEEGLKFMVYLQKENIIDESGMPKERFSAEFPKEGPSILRIQQVVRGDSAAYFCASSATGGDYTFGSGTRLTVV.

This clone was found once. J is TRBJ2-7 and V is TRBV7-2; D possibly corresponds to TRBD1 (5 bases). This CDR3 is built from 13 residues. V was shortened by 6 bases and J by 9 bases, with 18 bases between the two germline ends. CDR1 and CDR2 from the germline V gene are SGHTA and FQGNSA. The CDR3 DNA is TGTGCCAGCAGTGCCTGGCAGGGTGTTTGGCAGTACTTC. This translates into CASSAWQGVWQYF. Looking up the rest from reference TRBV7-2 and TRBJ2-7 gives the full variable domain: GAGVSQSPSNKVTEKGKDVELRCDPISGHTALYWYRQSLGQGLEFLIYFQGNSAPDKSGLPSDRFSAERTGGSVSTLTIQRTQQEDSAVYLCASSAWQGVWQYFGPGTRLTVT.

This chain uses TRBV19 with TRBJ2-1; TRBD2 matches at 11 bases. J was trimmed by 6 bases and V by 9 bases; bases with no gene match: 1. Germline V gene sequence: CDR1 LNHDA, CDR2 SQIVND (reference sequence). This CDR3 is 12 amino acids long. CDR3 coding DNA: TGTGCCAGCGGGACTAGCGGCAATGAGCAGTTCTTC. It specifies CASGTSGNEQFF.

V and J are TRBV28 and TRBJ2-7; 8 bases map to TRBD1. CDR1 is MDHEN and CDR2 is SYDVKM in the germline V gene. J gave up 3 bases and V 4 bases, and 5 bases lay outside the gene matches. The CDR3 has 14 residues. The CDR3 loop is CASSYDRGGYEQYF. The CDR3 DNA sequence: TGTGCCAGCAGTTACGACAGGGGAGGCTACGAGCAGTACTTC.

The V gene is TRBV19, the J gene TRBJ1-2; a possible D gene is TRBD1 (5 bases). The CDR3 spans 12 residues. V dropped 6 bases and J dropped 4 bases, with 9 bases sitting between them. Germline assignment: CDR1 LNHDA and CDR2 SQIVND (reference sequence). CDR3 coding DNA: TGTGCCAGTAGCGGCAGGGCCTATGGCTACACCTTC. Translation: CASSGRAYGYTF.

The rearrangement links TRBV11-3 to TRBJ1-1; tentatively, D is TRBD1 (5 bases). V was trimmed by 3 bases and J by 4 bases, leaving 15 bases between them. The length of the CDR3 is 15 residues. Germline CDR1 reads SGHNT; CDR2 reads YENEEA. The CDR3 coding sequence is TGTGCCAGCAGCTTGGATCCGAGGGGCGGCACTGAAGCTTTCTTT. Translating it yields CASSLDPRGGTEAFF.

V usage is TRBV10-3 and J usage is TRBJ1-1; D gene ambiguous. There are 12 residues in the CDR3. V was shortened by 1 base and J by 3 bases, with 3 bases between the two germline ends. CDR1 and CDR2 (germline): ENHRY, SYGVKD. CDR3 sequence (DNA): TGTGCCATCAGTGAGTTGGACACTGAAGCTTTCTTT. This encodes CAISELDTEAFF.

The rearrangement uses TRBV6-8 and TRBJ2-7; 10 bases agree with TRBD1. Germline V gives CDR1 MNHGY, CDR2 SAAAGT. J gave up 5 bases and V 5 bases, and 12 bases lay outside the gene matches. This CDR3 region has 16 residues. The CDR3 region is CASSRQGAFHRNEQYF. As DNA, the CDR3 is TGTGCCAGCAGTAGACAGGGGGCCTTTCATCGGAACGAGCAGTACTTC.

V gene TRBV4-1 combines with J gene TRBJ1-5, with 7 bases lining up with TRBD1. Germline CDR1 is MGHRA and CDR2 is YSYEKL. The J segment lost 0 bases and the V segment lost 0 bases, leaving 8 bases of the junction unmatched. The CDR3 is made up of 18 amino acids. In DNA form, the CDR3 reads TGCGCCAGCAGCCAAGATCACAGGGGCGAATATAGCAATCAGCCCCAGCATTTT. Translating gives CASSQDHRGEYSNQPQHF.

V and J are TRBV7-7 and TRBJ2-5; D could derive from TRBD1 or TRBD2 (5 bases each). V was shortened by 5 bases and J by 0 bases, with 13 bases between the two germline ends. Germline V gene lookup returns CDR1 SSHAT and CDR2 FNYEAQ (reference sequence). The length of the CDR3 is 15 residues. The CDR3, as DNA: TGTGCCAGCAGCAAGGGGTCTAGCAACCAAGAGACCCAGTACTTC. It translates to CASSKGSSNQETQYF.